This entry concerns a single T cell receptor beta chain. From the 120-subject validation cohort, which was separate from the roughly 620-subject first cohort, the donors were drawn. The CDR3 is made up of 16 amino acids. V was clipped by 0 bases and J by 3 bases, with 12 bases between them. CDR1 SGHDN and CDR2 FVKESK come from the germline V gene. This sample was taken from a study of cytomegalovirus exposure and HLA in healthy donors. Sequenced by immunoSEQ multiplex PCR; TCRdb stores in-frame clones only, minus some. The profile shows under 150,000 clones, around 87% of them singletons. The sequenced material came from PBMCs. The chain combines TRBV14 with TRBJ2-1, with D perhaps TRBD1 (5 bases). The sequence was obtained from a man in his late teens or twenties in good health and CMV-seropositive. For the CDR3, the DNA is TGTGCCAGCAGCCAAGAAATCGTGGGGCGCTACAATGAGCAGTTCTTC. This sequence encodes CASSQEIVGRYNEQFF.